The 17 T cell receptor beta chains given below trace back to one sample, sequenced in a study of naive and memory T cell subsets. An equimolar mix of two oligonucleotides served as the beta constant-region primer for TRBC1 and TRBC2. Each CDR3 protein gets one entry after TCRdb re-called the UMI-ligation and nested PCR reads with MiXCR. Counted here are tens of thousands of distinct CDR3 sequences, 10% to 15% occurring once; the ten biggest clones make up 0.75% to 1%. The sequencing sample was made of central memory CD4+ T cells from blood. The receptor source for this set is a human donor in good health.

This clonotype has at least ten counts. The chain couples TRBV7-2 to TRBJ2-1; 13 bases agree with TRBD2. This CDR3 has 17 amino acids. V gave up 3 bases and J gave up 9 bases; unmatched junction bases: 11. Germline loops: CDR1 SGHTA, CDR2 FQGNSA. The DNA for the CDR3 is TGTGCCAGCAGCTTGGGAGGCGGACTAGCGGGAGATCTTGAGCAGTTCTTC. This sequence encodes CASSLGGGLAGDLEQFF.

CDR3 amino acids: CASIRTGTGNEQFF. CDR3 DNA sequence: TGTGCCAGCATTCGGACAGGGACGGGGAATGAGCAGTTCTTC. This chain links TRBV12-3 or TRBV12-4 with TRBJ2-1, with 8 bases lining up with TRBD1. V shed 7 bases and J 7 bases; nucleotides not matched to a gene: 9. The CDR3 is 14 residues long.

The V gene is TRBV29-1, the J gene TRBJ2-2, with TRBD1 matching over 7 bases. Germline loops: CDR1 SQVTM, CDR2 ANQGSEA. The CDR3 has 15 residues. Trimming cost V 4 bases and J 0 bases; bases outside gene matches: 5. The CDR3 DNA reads TGCAGCGTTGTCCTGGGGACAGCGAACACCGGGGAGCTGTTTTTT. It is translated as CSVVLGTANTGELFF.

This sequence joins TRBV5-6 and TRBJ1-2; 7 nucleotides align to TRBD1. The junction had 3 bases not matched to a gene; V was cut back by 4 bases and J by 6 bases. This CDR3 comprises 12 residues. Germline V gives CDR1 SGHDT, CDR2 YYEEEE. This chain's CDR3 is CASSPGGHGYTF. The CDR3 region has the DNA TGTGCCAGCAGCCCAGGGGGACATGGCTACACCTTC.

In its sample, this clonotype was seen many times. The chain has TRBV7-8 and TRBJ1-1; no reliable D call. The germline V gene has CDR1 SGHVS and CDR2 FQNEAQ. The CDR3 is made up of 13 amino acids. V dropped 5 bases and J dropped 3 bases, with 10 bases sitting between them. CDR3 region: CASSPERYTEAFF. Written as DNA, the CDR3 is TGTGCCAGCAGCCCGGAGCGTTACACTGAAGCTTTCTTT.

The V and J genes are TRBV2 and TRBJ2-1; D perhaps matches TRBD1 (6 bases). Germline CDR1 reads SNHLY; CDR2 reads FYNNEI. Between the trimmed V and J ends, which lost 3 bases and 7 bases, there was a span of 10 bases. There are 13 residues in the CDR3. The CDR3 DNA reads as TGTGCCAGCAGTGATATGACAGGAAATGAGCAGTTCTTC. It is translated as CASSDMTGNEQFF.

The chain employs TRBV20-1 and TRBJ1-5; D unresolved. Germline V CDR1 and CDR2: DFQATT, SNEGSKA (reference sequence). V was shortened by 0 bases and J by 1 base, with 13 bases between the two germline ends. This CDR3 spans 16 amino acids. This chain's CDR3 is CSARDMASWSNQPQHF. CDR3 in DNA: TGCAGTGCTAGAGACATGGCTTCGTGGAGCAATCAGCCCCAGCATTTT.

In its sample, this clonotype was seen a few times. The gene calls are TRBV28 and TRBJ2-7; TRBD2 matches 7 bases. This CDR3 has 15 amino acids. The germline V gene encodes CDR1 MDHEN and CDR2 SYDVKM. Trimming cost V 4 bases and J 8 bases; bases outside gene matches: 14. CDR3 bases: TGTGCCAGCAGTTCCCACTCCGCTAGCGGTCCGCAGCAGTACTTC. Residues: CASSSHSASGPQQYF.

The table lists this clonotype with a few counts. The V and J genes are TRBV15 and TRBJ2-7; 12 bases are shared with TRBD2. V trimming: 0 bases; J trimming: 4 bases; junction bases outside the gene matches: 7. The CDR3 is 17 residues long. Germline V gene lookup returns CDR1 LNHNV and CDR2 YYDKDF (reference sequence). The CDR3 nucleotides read TGTGCCACCAGCAGAGATCCCCCTAGCGGGAGGGGGTACGAGCAGTACTTC. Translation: CATSRDPPSGRGYEQYF.

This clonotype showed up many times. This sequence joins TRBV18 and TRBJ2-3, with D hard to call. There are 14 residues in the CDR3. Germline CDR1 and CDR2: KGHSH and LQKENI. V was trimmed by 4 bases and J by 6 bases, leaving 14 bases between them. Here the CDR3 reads CASSRGSSMDTQYF. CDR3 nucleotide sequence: TGTGCCAGCTCACGCGGCTCTAGTATGGATACGCAGTATTTT.

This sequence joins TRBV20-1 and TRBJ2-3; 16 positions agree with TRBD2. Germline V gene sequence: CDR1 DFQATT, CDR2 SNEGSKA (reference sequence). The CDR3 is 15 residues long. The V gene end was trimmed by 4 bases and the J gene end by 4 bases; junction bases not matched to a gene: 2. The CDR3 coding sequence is TGCAGTGCTACAGGGACTAGCGGGAGGGCAGATACGCAGTATTTT. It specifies CSATGTSGRADTQYF.

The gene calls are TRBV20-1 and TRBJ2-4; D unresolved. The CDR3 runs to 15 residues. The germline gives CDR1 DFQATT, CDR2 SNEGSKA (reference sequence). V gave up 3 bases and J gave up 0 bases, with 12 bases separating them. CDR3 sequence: CSASISQLAKNIQYF. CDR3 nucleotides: TGCAGTGCTAGTATATCACAGCTAGCCAAAAACATTCAGTACTTC.

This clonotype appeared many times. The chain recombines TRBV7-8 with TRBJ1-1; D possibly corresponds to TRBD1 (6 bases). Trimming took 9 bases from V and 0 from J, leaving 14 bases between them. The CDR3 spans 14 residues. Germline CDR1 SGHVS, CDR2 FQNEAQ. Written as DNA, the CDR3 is TGTGCCAGTCTAATGACAGGTTTGAACACTGAAGCTTTCTTT. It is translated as CASLMTGLNTEAFF.

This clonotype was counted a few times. The CDR3 nucleotides are TGCGCCAGCAGTGAGTCTTGGACAGGCAACTATGGCTACACCTTC. It yields the protein CASSESWTGNYGYTF. The rearrangement links TRBV10-2 to TRBJ1-2; 7 bases agree with TRBD1. V gave up 0 bases and J gave up 2 bases; unmatched junction bases: 3. CDR1 is WSHSY, CDR2 SAAADI, per germline. The CDR3 totals 15 residues.

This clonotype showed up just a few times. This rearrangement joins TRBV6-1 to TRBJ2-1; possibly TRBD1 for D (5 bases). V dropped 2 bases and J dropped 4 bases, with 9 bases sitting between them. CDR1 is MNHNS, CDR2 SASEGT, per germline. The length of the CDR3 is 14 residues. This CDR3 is CASSELTVYNEQFF. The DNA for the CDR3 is TGTGCCAGCAGTGAACTGACAGTATACAATGAGCAGTTCTTC.

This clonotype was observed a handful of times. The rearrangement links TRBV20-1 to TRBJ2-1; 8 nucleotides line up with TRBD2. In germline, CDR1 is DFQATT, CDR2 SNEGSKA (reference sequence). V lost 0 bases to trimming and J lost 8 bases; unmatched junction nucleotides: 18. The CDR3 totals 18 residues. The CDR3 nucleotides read TGCAGTGCTAGAGATCGCGAGCGGGAGTATGGTTTTGGCCATGAGCAGTTCTTC. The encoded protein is CSARDREREYGFGHEQFF.

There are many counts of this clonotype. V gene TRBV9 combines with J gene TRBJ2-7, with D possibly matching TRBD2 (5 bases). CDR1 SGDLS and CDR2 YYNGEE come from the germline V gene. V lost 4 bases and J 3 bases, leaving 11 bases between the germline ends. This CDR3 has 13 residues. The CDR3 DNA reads TGTGCCAGCAGCCCAGGAGGAGGCTACGAGCAGTACTTC. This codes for CASSPGGGYEQYF.